This T cell receptor beta chain was captured in a study of blood T cells in healthy people across ages. Together with a sample-barcoded 5' primer, a J-beta primer mix was included in a second PCR lasting 7 to 11 cycles. Each cDNA molecule received a tag from a template-switch adaptor that had 12 random nucleotides. TCRdb reanalysed the 5' RACE reads using MiXCR and keeps one entry per CDR3 protein. The sample records over a million distinct CDR3 sequences, 42% being singletons. V lost 1 base and J lost 6, with 6 bases in between. The CDR3 consists of 12 residues. Germline V CDR1 and CDR2: SGDLS, YYNGEE.

This TCR was sampled from a woman between 18 and 29 years old in good health. This rearrangement joins TRBV9 to TRBJ2-3; no clear D gene. Sequencing was performed on blood. The CDR3: CASSVYSDTQYF. The DNA for the CDR3 is TGTGCCAGCAGCGTATATAGCGATACGCAGTATTTT.